This passage covers 22 T cell receptor beta chains from one sample sequenced in a study of beta chain features in type 1 diabetes. All of the isolated RNA was reverse transcribed, so expressed TCRB transcripts were sequenced. Assay: immunoSEQ multiplex PCR; the TCRdb copy retains only in-frame clones and omits some. This table holds about 270,000 clones, roughly 13% found once. Material: naive CD4+ T cells from blood. The receptors come from a woman between 40 and 50 years old in good health.

This chain connects TRBV7-9 to TRBJ1-2; possible D gene TRBD1, 6 bases. In germline, CDR1 is SEHNR, CDR2 FQNEAQ (reference sequence). The length of the CDR3 is 16 residues. The V gene lost 5 bases and the J gene lost 2 bases, with 18 bases spanning the gap. CDR3 region: CASSQWPGQGNYGYTF. CDR3 DNA sequence: TGTGCCAGCAGCCAATGGCCGGGGCAGGGGAACTATGGCTACACCTTC.

This clone was counted between two and nine times. V and J are TRBV7-9 and TRBJ1-5, with 9 bases matching TRBD1. V lost 5 bases to trimming and J lost 11 bases; unmatched junction nucleotides: 10. Germline CDR1 reads SEHNR; CDR2 reads FQNEAQ (reference sequence). The CDR3 spans 14 residues. CDR3 DNA: TGTGCCAGCAGCCTACCGGGACAGGGAAGCTCCCAGCATTTT. This codes for CASSLPGQGSSQHF.

In its sample, this clone was seen many times. The identical CDR3 is also encoded by other nucleotide sequences in the sample. The J gene is TRBJ1-2, the V gene TRBV4-3; D not certain. Germline values: CDR1 LGHNA, CDR2 YSLEER. Between the trimmed V and J ends, which lost 0 bases and 1 base, there was a span of 3 bases. The CDR3 covers 13 residues. The CDR3 bases are TGCGCCAGCAGCCAAGATCGTAACTATGGCTACACCTTC. As protein: CASSQDRNYGYTF.

The rearrangement uses TRBV5-4 and TRBJ2-1; possibly TRBD2 for D (5 bases). In germline, CDR1 is SGHNT, CDR2 YYREEE (reference sequence). V was clipped by 5 bases and J by 8 bases, with 14 bases between them. The CDR3 has 13 residues. CDR3 sequence: CASSTSRRDEQFF. The CDR3 DNA follows: TGTGCCAGCAGTACCAGCCGGCGGGATGAGCAGTTCTTC.

V usage is TRBV14 and J usage is TRBJ1-5, with TRBD1 as a possible D gene (5 bases). Germline lookup yields CDR1 SGHDN and CDR2 FVKESK. Between the trimmed V and J ends, which lost 2 bases and 1 base, there was a span of 9 bases. The CDR3 contains 15 residues. The CDR3 protein is CASSQSGVSNQPQHF. The CDR3 DNA reads TGTGCCAGCAGCCAATCGGGGGTGAGCAATCAGCCCCAGCATTTT.

This clone showed up just a few times. The chain recombines TRBV29-1 with TRBJ1-6; 7 bases fit TRBD1. V dropped 4 bases and J dropped 7; count of bases not matched to a gene: 7. CDR3 length equals 14 residues. Germline lookup yields CDR1 SQVTM and CDR2 ANQGSEA. CDR3 coding DNA: TGCAGCGTTGCTGTTGGGACAGAGAATTCACCCCTCCACTTT. Translating gives CSVAVGTENSPLHF.

This clone was detected only a few times. CDR3 coding DNA: TGCGCCAGCAGCCAAGTTTCTAGCGGGGAAGAGACCCAGTACTTC. Amino acids: CASSQVSSGEETQYF. The chain links TRBV4-1 to TRBJ2-5; 9 bases align to TRBD2. Trimming at V came to 1 base and at J to 3 bases, leaving 3 bases not matched to a gene. The CDR3 sequence is 15 residues long. Looked up from germline, CDR1 is MGHRA and CDR2 is YSYEKL.

This clone was seen more than once but under ten times. V gene TRBV6-5 combines with J gene TRBJ1-2; D remains unclear. Germline V CDR1 and CDR2: MNHEY, SVGAGI. This CDR3 has 12 amino acids. V dropped 8 bases and J dropped 8 bases, with 15 bases sitting between them. The CDR3 DNA is TGTGCCAGCTTCTGGTCGGCGGTAGGCTACACCTTC. Protein product: CASFWSAVGYTF.

This clone came up a few times. V is TRBV6-5 and J is TRBJ1-1; 8 bases fit TRBD1. The CDR3 has 16 amino acids. Germline trimming cut 0 bases from V and 7 bases from J; bases unmatched to any gene: 10. Germline CDR1 MNHEY, CDR2 SVGAGI. CDR3 amino acids: CASSYSFRPGGREAFF. The CDR3 nucleotides read TGTGCCAGCAGTTACTCCTTCCGCCCAGGGGGCCGTGAAGCTTTCTTT.

The chain carries TRBV4-1 and TRBJ1-5; possibly TRBD1 for D (6 bases). V was trimmed by 0 bases and J by 9 bases, leaving 15 bases between them. CDR3 length: 15 amino acids. Germline CDR1 is MGHRA and CDR2 is YSYEKL. CDR3 bases: TGCGCCAGCAGCCAAGATGTGAACAGGGAAAGGCCCCAGCATTTT. It is translated as CASSQDVNRERPQHF.

The chain has TRBV4-3 and TRBJ2-1, with TRBD2 matching 9 bases. This CDR3 comprises 21 residues. V shed 0 bases and J 1 base; nucleotides not matched to a gene: 16. Germline CDR1 and CDR2: LGHNA and YSLEER. In nucleotides, the CDR3 is TGCGCCAGCAGCCAAGATACCCTCCGCGGGGGGGCCTTTAAGTCCTACAATGAGCAGTTCTTC. Its translation is CASSQDTLRGGAFKSYNEQFF.

This clone has a handful of counts. The chain joins TRBV5-1 to TRBJ2-1; the match to TRBD2 covers 10 bases. CDR1 and CDR2 from the germline V gene are SGHRS and YFSETQ. After removal of 4 bases from V and 10 bases from J, the junction contained 14 bases not matched to a gene. The CDR3 totals 16 residues. The DNA for the CDR3 is TGCGCCAGCAGCCCCCAGGGGAGCGGGGGGGCCCGAGAGCAGTTCTTC. This gives the protein CASSPQGSGGAREQFF.

This chain uses TRBV28 with TRBJ1-2, with TRBD1 identical over 10 bases. The CDR3 runs 13 residues. Germline values: CDR1 MDHEN, CDR2 SYDVKM. V dropped 10 bases and J dropped 8; count of bases not matched to a gene: 10. The CDR3, as DNA: TGTGCCACCTCGGGACAGGGGCCCACGGGCTACACCTTC. It yields the protein CATSGQGPTGYTF.

This chain joins TRBV25-1 and TRBJ2-1; 7 nucleotides agree with TRBD1. The germline CDR1 and CDR2 sequences are MGHDK and SYGVNS. V trimming: 3 bases; J trimming: 9 bases; junction bases outside the gene matches: 8. The CDR3 length is 14 residues. The CDR3: CASSEDADRSEQFF. In DNA form, the CDR3 reads TGTGCCAGCAGTGAGGACGCGGACAGGAGTGAGCAGTTCTTC. The variable domain in full, with the rest retrieved from reference TRBV25-1 and TRBJ2-1, is EADIYQTPRYLVIGTGKKITLECSQTMGHDKMYWYQQDPGMELHLIHYSYGVNSTEKGDLSSESTVSRIRTEHFPLTLESARPSHTSQYLCASSEDADRSEQFFGPGTRLTVL.

This clone turned up a few times. The gene calls are TRBV29-1 and TRBJ2-5; TRBD1 aligns across 7 bases. The J call may be wrong; the DNA end is better matched by TRBJ2-7. This CDR3 has 14 residues. Germline V gene sequence: CDR1 SQVTM, CDR2 ANQGSEA. CDR3 sequence (DNA): TGCAGCGGCCCAACAGAGGGGGCCCCCTACGAGCAGTACTTC. Residues: CSGPTEGAPYEQYF.

This clone was seen once. V gene TRBV21-1 combines with J gene TRBJ1-4; the table's D call, TRBD1, was not checked against the DNA. TRBV21-1 is given as a pseudogene. This CDR3 spans 15 amino acids. The CDR3 reads CARIFPVQGREKLFF. The CDR3 DNA reads TGTGCCAGAATTTTCCCAGTACAGGGTCGGGAAAAACTGTTTTTT.

The V and J genes are TRBV6-5 and TRBJ1-3, with 8 bases aligning to TRBD1. This CDR3 contains 15 residues. Germline CDR1 is MNHEY and CDR2 is SVGAGI. The ends lost 6 bases at V and 7 bases at J; junction bases unmatched: 11. DNA for the CDR3: TGTGCCAGCAGGGCCCCGGGACAGGTTACGAACACCATATATTTT. It is translated as CASRAPGQVTNTIYF.

The chain recombines TRBV21-1 with TRBJ1-1; TRBD1 reflects the table's D call only, with no check against the DNA. TRBV21-1 is flagged as a pseudogene. The CDR3 has 16 residues. CDR3 nucleotide sequence: TGTGCCAGCAGCATAAGAACAGCCGGGACAATTTCTGAAGCTTTCTTT. Residues: CASSIRTAGTISEAFF.

J is TRBJ2-6 and V is TRBV7-2; the match to TRBD2 covers 9 bases. CDR1 and CDR2 (germline): SGHTA, FQGNSA. Trimming at V came to 1 base and at J to 1 base, leaving 8 bases not matched to a gene. The CDR3 is made up of 19 amino acids. The DNA of the CDR3 is TGTGCCAGCAGCTTAGGGAGGCGGGGGGGCGCATCTGGGGCCAACGTCCTGACTTTC. It is translated as CASSLGRRGGASGANVLTF.

This clone occurred a few times. The gene calls are TRBV11-3 and TRBJ1-5; D might be TRBD1 (5 bases). The germline V gene encodes CDR1 SGHNT and CDR2 YENEEA. The CDR3 extends over 13 amino acids. The V gene lost 7 bases and the J gene lost 9 bases, with 16 bases spanning the gap. In DNA, the CDR3 is TGTGCCAGCATACCCCTCCCAGGGCGGCCCCAGCATTTT. It codes for CASIPLPGRPQHF.

The chain links TRBV30 to TRBJ1-2; the D is unclear. This CDR3 comprises 16 residues. The V end lost 4 bases, the J end lost 3 bases, and 21 bases lay between the germline ends. Germline V gives CDR1 GTSNPN, CDR2 SVGIG (reference sequence). CDR3 nucleotide sequence: TGTGCCTGGATTTTATATCACGGGTGCAGCGACTATGGCTACACCTTC. It specifies CAWILYHGCSDYGYTF.

Only a few counts were recorded for this clone. The chain joins TRBV5-1 to TRBJ1-1; D is unresolved. Trimming took 1 base from V and 11 from J, leaving 18 bases between them. Per the germline V gene, CDR1 is SGHRS and CDR2 is YFSETQ. CDR3 size: 14 residues. DNA for the CDR3: TGCGCCAGCAGCTTGAGTGCGGAGCAGAGATGGGCTTTCTTT. Translating it yields CASSLSAEQRWAFF. The variable domain in full, with the rest retrieved from reference TRBV5-1 and TRBJ1-1, is KAGVTQTPRYLIKTRGQQVTLSCSPISGHRSVSWYQQTPGQGLQFLFEYFSETQRNKGNFPGRFSGRQFSNSRSEMNVSTLELGDSALYLCASSLSAEQRWAFFGQGTRLTVV.